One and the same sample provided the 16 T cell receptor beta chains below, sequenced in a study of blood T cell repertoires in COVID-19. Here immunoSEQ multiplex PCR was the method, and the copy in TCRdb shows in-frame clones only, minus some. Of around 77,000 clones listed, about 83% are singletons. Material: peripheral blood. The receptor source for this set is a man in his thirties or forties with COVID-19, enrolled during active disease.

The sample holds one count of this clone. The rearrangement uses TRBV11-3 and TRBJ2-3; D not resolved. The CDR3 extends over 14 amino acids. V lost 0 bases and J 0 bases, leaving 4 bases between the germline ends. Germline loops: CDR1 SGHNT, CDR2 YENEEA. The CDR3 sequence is CASSLDPSTDTQYF. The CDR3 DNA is TGTGCCAGCAGCTTAGATCCTAGCACAGATACGCAGTATTTT. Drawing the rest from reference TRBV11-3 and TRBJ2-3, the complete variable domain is EAGVVQSPRYKIIEKKQPVAFWCNPISGHNTLYWYLQNLGQGPELLIRYENEEAVDDSQLPKDRFSAERLKGVDSTLKIQPAELGDSAVYLCASSLDPSTDTQYFGPGTRLTVL.

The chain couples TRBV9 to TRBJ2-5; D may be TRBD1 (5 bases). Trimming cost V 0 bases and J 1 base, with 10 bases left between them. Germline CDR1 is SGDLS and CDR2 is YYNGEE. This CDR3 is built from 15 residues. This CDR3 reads CASSVDPGAQETQYF. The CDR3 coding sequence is TGTGCCAGCAGCGTAGATCCTGGGGCCCAAGAGACCCAGTACTTC.

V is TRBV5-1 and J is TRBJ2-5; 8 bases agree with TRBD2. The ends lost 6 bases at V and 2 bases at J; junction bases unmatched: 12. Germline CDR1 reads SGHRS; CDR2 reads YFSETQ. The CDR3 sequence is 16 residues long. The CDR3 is CASTYGMTSAQETQYF. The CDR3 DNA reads TGCGCCAGCACTTATGGGATGACTAGCGCGCAAGAGACCCAGTACTTC.

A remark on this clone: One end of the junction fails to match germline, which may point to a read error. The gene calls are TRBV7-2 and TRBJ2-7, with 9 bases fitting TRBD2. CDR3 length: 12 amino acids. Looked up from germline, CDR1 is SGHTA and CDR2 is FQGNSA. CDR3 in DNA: TGTGCCAGCAGCTCGCCGCCGGGACTAGCTTTGTTC. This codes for CASSSPPGLALF.

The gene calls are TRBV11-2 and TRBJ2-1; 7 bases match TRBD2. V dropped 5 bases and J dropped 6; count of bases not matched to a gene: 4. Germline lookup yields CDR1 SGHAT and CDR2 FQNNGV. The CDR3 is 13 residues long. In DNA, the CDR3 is TGTGCCAGCAGCCATGGACTAGTCAATGAGCAGTTCTTC. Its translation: CASSHGLVNEQFF.

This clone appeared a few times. CDR3 loop: CASSHGTSGGLGEQFF. CDR3 nucleotide sequence: TGCGCCAGCAGCCACGGGACTAGTGGCGGTCTTGGTGAGCAGTTCTTC. The J gene is TRBJ2-1, the V gene TRBV4-3, with TRBD2 matching 8 bases. CDR3 length: 16 amino acids. Losses at the gene ends were 3 bases for V and 9 bases for J; bases not matched to a gene: 13. Germline CDR1 and CDR2: LGHNA and YSLEER.

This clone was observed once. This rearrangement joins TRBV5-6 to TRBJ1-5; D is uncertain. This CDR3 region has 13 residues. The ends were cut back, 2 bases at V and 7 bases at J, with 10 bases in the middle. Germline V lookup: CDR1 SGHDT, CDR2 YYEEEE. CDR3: CASSFGPGQPQHF. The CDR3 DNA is TGTGCCAGCAGCTTTGGCCCGGGGCAGCCCCAGCATTTT. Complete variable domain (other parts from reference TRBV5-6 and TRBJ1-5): DAGVTQSPTHLIKTRGQQVTLRCSPKSGHDTVSWYQQALGQGPQFIFQYYEEEERQRGNFPDRFSGHQFPNYSSELNVNALLLGDSALYLCASSFGPGQPQHFGDGTRLSIL.

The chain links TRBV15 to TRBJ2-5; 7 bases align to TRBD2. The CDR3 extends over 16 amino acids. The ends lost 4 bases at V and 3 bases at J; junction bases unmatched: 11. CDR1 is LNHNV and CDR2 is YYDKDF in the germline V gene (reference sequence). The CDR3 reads CATSIDSAGVEETQYF. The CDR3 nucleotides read TGTGCCACCAGCATCGATTCGGCGGGAGTAGAAGAGACCCAGTACTTC.

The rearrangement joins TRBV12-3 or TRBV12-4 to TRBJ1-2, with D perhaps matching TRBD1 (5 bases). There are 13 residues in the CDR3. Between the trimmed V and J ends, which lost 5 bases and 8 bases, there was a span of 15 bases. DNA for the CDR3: TGTGCCAGCAGTCCCGACAGAGTAGGCGGCTACACCTTC. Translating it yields CASSPDRVGGYTF.

This chain's CDR3 is CATTDRQNTEAFF. Written as DNA, the CDR3 is TGTGCCACTACAGACAGGCAGAACACTGAAGCTTTCTTT. The chain joins TRBV24-1 to TRBJ1-1, with D possibly TRBD1 on 6 matching bases. The CDR3 contains 13 residues. V was shortened by 10 bases and J by 1 base, with 12 bases between the two germline ends. Per germline, CDR1 KGHDR and CDR2 SFDVKD.

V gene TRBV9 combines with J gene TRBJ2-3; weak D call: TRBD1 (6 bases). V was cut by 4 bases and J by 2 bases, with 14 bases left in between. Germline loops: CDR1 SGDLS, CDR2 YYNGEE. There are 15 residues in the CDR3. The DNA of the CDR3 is TGTGCCAGCAGCACCAGACAGGCCGCCACAGATACGCAGTATTTT. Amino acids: CASSTRQAATDTQYF.

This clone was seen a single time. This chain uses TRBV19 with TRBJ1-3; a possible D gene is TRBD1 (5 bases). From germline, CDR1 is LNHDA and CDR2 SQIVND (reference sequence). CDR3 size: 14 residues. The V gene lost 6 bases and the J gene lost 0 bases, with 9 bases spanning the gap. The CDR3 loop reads CASRSTGSGNTIYF. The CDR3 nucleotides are TGTGCCAGTAGGTCCACAGGCTCTGGAAACACCATATATTTT.

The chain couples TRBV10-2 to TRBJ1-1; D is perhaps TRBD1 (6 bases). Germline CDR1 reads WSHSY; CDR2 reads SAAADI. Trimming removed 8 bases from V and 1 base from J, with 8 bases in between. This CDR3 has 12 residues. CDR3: CASGRGNTEAFF. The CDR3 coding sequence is TGCGCCAGCGGCAGGGGGAACACTGAAGCTTTCTTT.

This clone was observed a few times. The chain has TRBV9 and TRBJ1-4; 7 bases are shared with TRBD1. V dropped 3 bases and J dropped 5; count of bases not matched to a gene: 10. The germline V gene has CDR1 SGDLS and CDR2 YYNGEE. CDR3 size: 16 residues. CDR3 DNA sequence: TGTGCCAGCAGCGGAGACAGGGCCGCGCCCAATGAAAAACTGTTTTTT. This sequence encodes CASSGDRAAPNEKLFF.

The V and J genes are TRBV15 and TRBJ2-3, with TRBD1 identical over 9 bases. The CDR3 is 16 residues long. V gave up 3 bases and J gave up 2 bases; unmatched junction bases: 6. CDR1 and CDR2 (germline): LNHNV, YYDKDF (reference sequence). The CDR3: CATSSGDRAFTDTQYF. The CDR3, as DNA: TGTGCCACCAGCAGTGGGGACAGGGCATTCACAGATACGCAGTATTTT.

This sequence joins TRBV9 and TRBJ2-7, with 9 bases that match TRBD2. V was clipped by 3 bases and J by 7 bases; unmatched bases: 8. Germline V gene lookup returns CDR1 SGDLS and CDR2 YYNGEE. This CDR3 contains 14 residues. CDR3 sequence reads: CASSDSGSGVEQYF. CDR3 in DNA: TGTGCCAGCAGCGATAGCGGGAGTGGAGTTGAGCAGTACTTC.